These 32 T cell receptor beta chains were sequenced from one sample in a study of shared clonotypes between healthy human individuals. Sequenced by immunoSEQ multiplex PCR; TCRdb stores in-frame clones only, minus some. The top ten hold more than 9% of the sample, which has 150,000 to 200,000 clones, 66% seen once. The sequencing sample was made of memory CD4+ T cells sorted from blood. Subset of the sample: CD45RA-negative fraction. Receptor source: a man aged 25 to 40 in good health.

This clone was detected ten times or more. The chain couples TRBV4-3 to TRBJ2-3; 8 bases map to TRBD2. CDR3 length: 14 amino acids. Trimming took 4 bases from V and 6 from J; bases not matched to a gene: 6. In germline, CDR1 is LGHNA, CDR2 YSLEER. The CDR3 region has the DNA TGCGCCAGCAGCCCCGGACTAGCTCTGGATACGCAGTATTTT. Amino acid sequence: CASSPGLALDTQYF.

This clone was observed a few times. The V call is TRBV2, the J call TRBJ1-1; D is uncertain. Trimming took 6 bases from V and 1 from J, leaving 12 bases between them. The CDR3 runs 14 residues. Germline loops: CDR1 SNHLY, CDR2 FYNNEI. The chain's CDR3 is CASRLDFGNTEAFF. In DNA form, the CDR3 reads TGTGCCAGCAGATTGGACTTTGGGAACACTGAAGCTTTCTTT.

The chain uses TRBV7-6 and TRBJ2-7; 10 nucleotides align to TRBD2. CDR1 is SGHVS and CDR2 is FNYEAQ in the germline V gene. CDR3 length: 14 residues. Unmatched junction bases numbered 2, after V lost 2 bases and J lost 4 bases. For the CDR3, the DNA is TGTGCCAGCAGCTTACTAGCGGGAGCATACGAGCAGTACTTC. Its translation: CASSLLAGAYEQYF.

The gene calls are TRBV2 and TRBJ2-7; the D gene is possibly TRBD2 (5 bases). The germline gives CDR1 SNHLY, CDR2 FYNNEI. Trimming cost V 6 bases and J 10 bases, with 22 bases left between them. The CDR3 loop spans 14 amino acids. This CDR3 is CASRKNPGVEGQYF. The CDR3 DNA is TGTGCCAGCAGGAAAAACCCCGGGGTGGAAGGCCAGTACTTC.

This chain uses TRBV27 with TRBJ2-1; 10 positions match TRBD1. The ends lost 6 bases at V and 10 bases at J; junction bases unmatched: 12. The CDR3 loop spans 15 amino acids. CDR1 is MNHEY and CDR2 is SMNVEV in the germline V gene (reference sequence). The DNA of the CDR3 is TGTGCCAGCAGCCAGACAGGGGGCGCGGTGATCGAGCAGTTCTTC. Translated, it gives CASSQTGGAVIEQFF.

The rearrangement uses TRBV23-1 and TRBJ2-3, with no clear D. TRBV23-1 is recorded as an ORF, its role being uncertain. The CDR3 is 14 amino acids. Trimming left V 4 bases short and J 2 bases short, with 10 bases between. CDR3 in DNA: TGCGCCAGCAGTCTCCCGGAAACCACAGATACGCAGTATTTT. The encoded protein is CASSLPETTDTQYF.

In this sample, this clone turned up many times. In the same sample, other DNA sequences code for this CDR3. The chain couples TRBV29-1 to TRBJ2-1, with TRBD1 matching 9 bases. With 6 bases clipped from V and 7 bases from J, the junction kept 10 bases outside the gene matches. The CDR3 covers 14 residues. CDR1 is SQVTM, CDR2 ANQGSEA, per germline. CDR3 DNA: TGCAGCGTACTAGGCGGGACAGGGTCTAATGAGCAGTTCTTC. As protein: CSVLGGTGSNEQFF.

J is TRBJ2-2 and V is TRBV5-1; no definite D call. Germline loops: CDR1 SGHRS, CDR2 YFSETQ. The V and J ends lost 1 base and 0 bases respectively, with 4 bases between them. The CDR3 runs 14 residues. CDR3 in amino acids: CASSLSANTGELFF. DNA of the CDR3: TGCGCCAGCAGCTTGTCAGCGAACACCGGGGAGCTGTTTTTT.

The chain joins TRBV2 to TRBJ1-1; D remains ambiguous. Germline assignment: CDR1 SNHLY and CDR2 FYNNEI. This CDR3 is built from 14 residues. V was shortened by 6 bases and J by 11 bases, with 22 bases between the two germline ends. The DNA for the CDR3 is TGTGCCAGCAGCGAAAACTCCTATGTAGGTAGGGCTTTCTTT. Its protein is CASSENSYVGRAFF.

This clone was counted once. V gene TRBV29-1 combines with J gene TRBJ2-1; 7 nucleotides line up with TRBD2. The V gene end was trimmed by 6 bases and the J gene end by 3 bases; junction bases not matched to a gene: 8. The germline gives CDR1 SQVTM, CDR2 ANQGSEA. The length of the CDR3 is 14 residues. The CDR3 spells CSVLGGRDYNEQFF. The CDR3 nucleotides are TGCAGCGTCCTTGGCGGGAGAGACTACAATGAGCAGTTCTTC.

This sequence joins TRBV18 and TRBJ2-7; TRBD1 matches 7 bases. This CDR3 is built from 17 residues. Trimming at V came to 3 bases and at J to 0 bases, leaving 11 bases not matched to a gene. CDR1 and CDR2 (germline): KGHSH, LQKENI. The CDR3 spells CASSPFPGQKISYEQYF. The CDR3 DNA sequence: TGTGCCAGCTCACCTTTTCCGGGACAGAAGATCTCCTACGAGCAGTACTTC.

V usage is TRBV18 and J usage is TRBJ2-7; D may correspond to TRBD1 or TRBD2 (6 bases each). Germline CDR1 and CDR2: KGHSH and LQKENI. Trimming stripped 4 bases from V and 2 bases from J, with 21 bases between. This CDR3 spans 17 amino acids. DNA of the CDR3: TGTGCCAGCTCACGGGACTCAACACAGGGTTGGGCCTACGAGCAGTACTTC. This sequence encodes CASSRDSTQGWAYEQYF.

This clone occurred once. The chain joins TRBV2 to TRBJ2-7, with 11 bases that match TRBD2. The V segment lost 8 bases and the J segment 7 bases; nucleotides outside the gene matches: 19. The CDR3 is made up of 17 amino acids. Germline CDR1 is SNHLY and CDR2 is FYNNEI. The CDR3 loop reads CASAFGQGRSGRGEQYF. The CDR3 nucleotides read TGTGCCAGCGCTTTTGGTCAGGGGCGTAGCGGGAGGGGGGAGCAGTACTTC.

This clone was seen only a few times. The chain has TRBV4-2 and TRBJ2-1; 10 bases line up with TRBD1. The V gene end was trimmed by 0 bases and the J gene end by 6 bases; junction bases not matched to a gene: 5. CDR3 length equals 16 residues. Germline V gene lookup returns CDR1 LGHNA and CDR2 YNFKEQ. CDR3 in DNA: TGTGCCAGCAGCCAAGAGGGGACAGGGGATGCCAATGAGCAGTTCTTC. Protein product: CASSQEGTGDANEQFF.

This chain connects TRBV18 to TRBJ2-7; D unresolved. The CDR3 covers 12 residues. V lost 5 bases to trimming and J lost 2 bases, with 7 bases between them. Germline V CDR1 and CDR2: KGHSH, LQKENI. This CDR3 reads CASSSVAYEQYF. Written as DNA, the CDR3 is TGTGCCAGCTCATCAGTAGCCTACGAGCAGTACTTC. The whole variable domain, remainder taken from reference TRBV18 and TRBJ2-7, is NAGVMQNPRHLVRRRGQEARLRCSPMKGHSHVYWYRQLPEEGLKFMVYLQKENIIDESGMPKERFSAEFPKEGPSILRIQQVVRGDSAAYFCASSSVAYEQYFGPGTRLTVT.

The rearrangement uses TRBV6-5 and TRBJ1-3; D is uncertain. This CDR3 is 13 amino acids long. The ends were cut back, 6 bases at V and 4 bases at J, with 10 bases in the middle. In germline, CDR1 is MNHEY, CDR2 SVGAGI. The CDR3 loop reads CASRGLSGNTIYF. The CDR3 DNA follows: TGTGCCAGCAGAGGGCTATCCGGAAACACCATATATTTT.

CDR3 residues: CASSWAGASSDRDEQFF. The CDR3 region has the DNA TGCGCCAGCAGCTGGGCGGGGGCTTCTAGCGATCGGGATGAGCAGTTCTTC. The rearrangement uses TRBV5-1 and TRBJ2-1; tentatively, D is TRBD2 (7 bases). The CDR3 has 17 amino acids. Between the trimmed V and J ends, which lost 3 bases and 8 bases, there was a span of 24 bases. From germline, CDR1 is SGHRS and CDR2 YFSETQ.

Only a few counts were recorded for this clone. This chain links TRBV19 with TRBJ2-7; weak D call: TRBD2 (6 bases). V lost 5 bases and J 0 bases, leaving 11 bases between the germline ends. The CDR3 is 14 residues long. CDR1 and CDR2 (germline): LNHDA, SQIVND (reference sequence). CDR3 bases: TGTGCCAGTAGTCCAGGACTAATCTCCTACGAGCAGTACTTC. It is translated as CASSPGLISYEQYF.

This clone has more than one count but fewer than ten. This chain joins TRBV6-6 and TRBJ1-5, with a possible D match to TRBD1 (5 bases). Germline-derived CDR1 and CDR2 are MNHNY and SVGAGI (reference sequence). Trimming shortened V by 6 bases and J by 8 bases, and 14 bases separated the two germline ends. This CDR3 spans 13 amino acids. The CDR3 region is CASRDTILEPQHF. CDR3 sequence (DNA): TGTGCCAGCAGGGACACTATATTAGAGCCCCAGCATTTT.

The chain recombines TRBV7-2 with TRBJ2-1, with D unresolved. Trimming took 5 bases from V and 0 from J, leaving 11 bases between them. The CDR3 extends over 15 amino acids. Germline loops: CDR1 SGHTA, CDR2 FQGNSA. The CDR3 nucleotides are TGTGCCAGCAGCGTTAGCTCCAGCTCCTACAATGAGCAGTTCTTC. It is translated as CASSVSSSSYNEQFF.

To note about this clone: The junction departs from the called germline gene at one end, perhaps through a read error. The chain couples TRBV7-7 to TRBJ2-1; TRBD2 agrees at 10 bases. CDR1 is SSHAT and CDR2 is FNYEAQ in the germline V gene (reference sequence). The CDR3 extends over 14 amino acids. CDR3 protein: CASSLGTSVNEQFF. CDR3 in DNA: TGTGCTAGCAGCTTAGGGACTAGCGTCAATGAGCAGTTCTTC.

The chain carries TRBV5-1 and TRBJ2-5; D remains ambiguous. There are 13 residues in the CDR3. Germline CDR1 SGHRS, CDR2 YFSETQ. The V end was cut by 0 bases, the J end by 4 bases, with 7 bases between. CDR3 region: CASSLDLGETQYF. CDR3 sequence (DNA): TGCGCCAGCAGCTTGGATCTAGGAGAGACCCAGTACTTC. Supplemented by reference TRBV5-1 and TRBJ2-5, the full variable domain reads KAGVTQTPRYLIKTRGQQVTLSCSPISGHRSVSWYQQTPGQGLQFLFEYFSETQRNKGNFPGRFSGRQFSNSRSEMNVSTLELGDSALYLCASSLDLGETQYFGPGTRLLVL.

This clone was counted a single time. The J gene is TRBJ2-5, the V gene TRBV10-1; 9 bases match TRBD1. Germline CDR1 and CDR2: WNHNN and SYGVQD (reference sequence). J lost 7 bases, V lost 4 bases, and 4 bases had no gene match. The CDR3 covers 13 residues. The CDR3 is CASSGDREATQYF. CDR3 nucleotides: TGCGCCAGCAGTGGGGACAGGGAGGCGACCCAGTACTTC.

The gene calls are TRBV2 and TRBJ2-7, with TRBD1 as a possible D gene (5 bases). Trimming took 6 bases from V and 4 from J, leaving 7 bases between them. Per the germline V gene, CDR1 is SNHLY and CDR2 is FYNNEI. This CDR3 contains 11 residues. The CDR3 nucleotides are TGTGCCAGCAGGACAGCGTACGAGCAGTACTTC. Amino acid sequence: CASRTAYEQYF.

This clone has just one count. The chain is built from TRBV7-8 and TRBJ1-2; D remains ambiguous. CDR1 is SGHVS and CDR2 is FQNEAQ in the germline V gene. The CDR3 has 14 amino acids. Trimming shortened V by 0 bases and J by 3 bases, and 8 bases separated the two germline ends. The CDR3 sequence is CASSLASPDYGYTF. The DNA for the CDR3 is TGTGCCAGCAGCTTAGCTAGTCCCGACTATGGCTACACCTTC. The variable domain in full, completed from reference TRBV7-8 and TRBJ1-2, reads GAGVSQSPRYKVAKRGQDVALRCDPISGHVSLFWYQQALGQGPEFLTYFQNEAQLDKSGLPSDRFFAERPEGSVSTLKIQRTQQEDSAVYLCASSLASPDYGYTFGSGTRLTVV.

This clone has just a few counts. The sample carries other DNA sequences with the same CDR3. This chain joins TRBV15 and TRBJ1-5, with 7 bases identical to TRBD1. The germline gives CDR1 LNHNV, CDR2 YYDKDF (reference sequence). Trimming at V came to 4 bases and at J to 4 bases, leaving 1 base not matched to a gene. The CDR3 loop spans 13 amino acids. In nucleotides, the CDR3 is TGTGCCACCAGCACACAGGGGAATCAGCCCCAGCATTTT. Amino acids: CATSTQGNQPQHF. Filled out from reference TRBV15 and TRBJ1-5, the complete variable domain reads DAMVIQNPRYQVTQFGKPVTLSCSQTLNHNVMYWYQQKSSQAPKLLFHYYDKDFNNEADTPDNFQSRRPNTSFCFLDIRSPGLGDTAMYLCATSTQGNQPQHFGDGTRLSIL.

The genes are TRBV27 and TRBJ2-3, with 7 positions matching TRBD1. V trimming: 3 bases; J trimming: 11 bases; junction bases outside the gene matches: 11. The CDR3 contains 14 residues. CDR1 and CDR2 (germline): MNHEY, SMNVEV (reference sequence). The chain's CDR3 is CASSFGRQGMKQYF. The CDR3 DNA reads TGTGCCAGCAGTTTTGGGAGACAGGGTATGAAGCAGTATTTT.

The gene calls are TRBV25-1 and TRBJ1-3, with 11 positions matching TRBD1. Germline values: CDR1 MGHDK, CDR2 SYGVNS. V was clipped by 8 bases and J by 2 bases; unmatched bases: 2. This CDR3 region has 14 residues. Here the CDR3 DNA reads TGTGCCAGCCGGGACAGGGGGACTGGAAACACCATATATTTT. It is translated as CASRDRGTGNTIYF. Full variable domain (rest looked up from reference TRBV25-1 and TRBJ1-3): EADIYQTPRYLVIGTGKKITLECSQTMGHDKMYWYQQDPGMELHLIHYSYGVNSTEKGDLSSESTVSRIRTEHFPLTLESARPSHTSQYLCASRDRGTGNTIYFGEGSWLTVV.

This clone was seen a few times. The chain joins TRBV15 to TRBJ2-5; TRBD2 might be the D (6 bases). Germline V gene lookup returns CDR1 LNHNV and CDR2 YYDKDF (reference sequence). V was trimmed by 1 base and J by 4 bases, leaving 10 bases between them. This CDR3 spans 14 amino acids. CDR3 protein: CATSRGGVGETQYF. The DNA for the CDR3 is TGTGCCACCAGCAGAGGGGGGGTTGGAGAGACCCAGTACTTC.

The chain links TRBV5-1 to TRBJ1-1; 10 bases map to TRBD1. Per the germline V gene, CDR1 is SGHRS and CDR2 is YFSETQ. The CDR3 is 18 amino acids. With 3 bases clipped from V and 0 bases from J, the junction kept 11 bases outside the gene matches. CDR3 loop: CASSSSPGTGAVNTEAFF. The CDR3 region has the DNA TGCGCCAGCAGCTCTAGTCCCGGGACAGGGGCCGTGAACACTGAAGCTTTCTTT. The full variable domain, with the rest looked up from reference TRBV5-1 and TRBJ1-1, is KAGVTQTPRYLIKTRGQQVTLSCSPISGHRSVSWYQQTPGQGLQFLFEYFSETQRNKGNFPGRFSGRQFSNSRSEMNVSTLELGDSALYLCASSSSPGTGAVNTEAFFGQGTRLTVV.

This chain uses TRBV28 with TRBJ1-4, with 7 bases lining up with TRBD1. The germline V gene has CDR1 MDHEN and CDR2 SYDVKM. The V gene end was trimmed by 8 bases and the J gene end by 11 bases; junction bases not matched to a gene: 8. There are 12 residues in the CDR3. The CDR3 here is CASHQGTDKLFF. For the CDR3, the DNA is TGTGCCAGCCACCAAGGGACAGATAAACTGTTTTTT.

The chain combines TRBV10-3 with TRBJ2-7; D unresolved. The CDR3 has 14 amino acids. V was cut by 0 bases and J by 4 bases, with 10 bases left in between. CDR1 ENHRY and CDR2 SYGVKD come from the germline V gene. In DNA, the CDR3 is TGTGCCATCAGTGAGTCGGGAACGGCTTACGAGCAGTACTTC. Its translation is CAISESGTAYEQYF.